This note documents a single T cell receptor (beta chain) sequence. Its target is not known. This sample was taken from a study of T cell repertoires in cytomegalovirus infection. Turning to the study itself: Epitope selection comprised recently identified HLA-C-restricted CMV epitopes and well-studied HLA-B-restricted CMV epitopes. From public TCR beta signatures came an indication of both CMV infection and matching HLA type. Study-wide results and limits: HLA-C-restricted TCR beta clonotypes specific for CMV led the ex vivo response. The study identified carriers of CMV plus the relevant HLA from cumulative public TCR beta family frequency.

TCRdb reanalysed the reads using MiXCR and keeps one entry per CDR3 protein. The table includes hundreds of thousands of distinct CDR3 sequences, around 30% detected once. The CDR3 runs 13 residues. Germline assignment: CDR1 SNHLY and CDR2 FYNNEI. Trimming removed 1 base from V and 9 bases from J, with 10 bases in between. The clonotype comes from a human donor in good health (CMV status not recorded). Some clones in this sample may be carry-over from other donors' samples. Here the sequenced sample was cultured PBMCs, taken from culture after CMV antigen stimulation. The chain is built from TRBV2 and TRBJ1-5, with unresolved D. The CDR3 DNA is TGTGCCAGCAGTGAAGGGGAAAGTGGGCCCCAGCATTTT. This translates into CASSEGESGPQHF.